This is a list of T cell receptor beta chains from one sample in a study of T-cell memory formation after mild COVID-19. A single record per CDR3 protein comes from TCRdb applying MiXCR to the 5' RACE reads. This sample has 50,000 to 75,000 distinct CDR3 sequences, with 9.3% found just once. Sequencing was done on a sample of PBMCs or a T cell subset sorted from them (not recorded which). Receptors originate from a man aged 18 to 30 who had mild COVID-19 (a few samples of this study predate the infection). Cell type and time point are not known. Each CDR3 is given with its conserved first and last residue. Fields, in order: V gene, D gene, J gene, clone size, CDR3 DNA, CDR3 protein. The D gene is left open where the match is weak. Clone size is not always given. Where it is, it says once, few, many or a class for expanded clones.

TRBV6-5	.	TRBJ2-4	many	TGTGCCACTCTAGGGGGTGTTTCCAAAAACATTCAGTACTTC	CATLGGVSKNIQYF
TRBV12-3/TRBV12-4	.	TRBJ2-1	.	TGTGCCAGCAGCCCCGTGGGGGCCTACAATGAGCAGTTCTTC	CASSPVGAYNEQFF
TRBV11-2	.	TRBJ2-5	few	TGTGCCAGCAGCCCCCCGGGCAGGGGGGGGCAGGAGACCCAGTACTTC	CASSPPGRGGQETQYF
TRBV7-2	.	TRBJ2-1	many	TGTGCCAGCACCCCATCCAGCTCCGGTGAGCAGTTCTTC	CASTPSSSGEQFF
TRBV7-2	.	TRBJ2-3	few	TGTGCCAGCAGCTTATCTGGCGGGGGCGCAGATACGCAGTATTTT	CASSLSGGGADTQYF
TRBV7-2	.	TRBJ1-5	few	TGTGCCAGCAGCTCCGGACAGCGCAATCAGCCCCAGCATTTT	CASSSGQRNQPQHF
TRBV20-1	.	TRBJ2-5	many	TGCAGTGCTAGACCGTTCGGGAAGACCCAGTACTTC	CSARPFGKTQYF
TRBV5-1	TRBD2	TRBJ2-2	many	TGCGCCAGCAGCTTGGGGACTAGCATGTTCACCGGGGAGCTGTTTTTT	CASSLGTSMFTGELFF
TRBV6-5	.	TRBJ1-1	many	TGTGCCAGCAGTTACAGCCCCGCGAGGACTGAAGCTTTCTTT	CASSYSPARTEAFF
TRBV5-1	.	TRBJ1-2	many	TGCGCCAGCAGCCCCGAGACGGACTATGGCTACACCTTC	CASSPETDYGYTF
TRBV5-1	.	TRBJ2-7	many	TGCGCCAGCGGAGTATACGAGCAGTACTTC	CASGVYEQYF
TRBV4-1	.	TRBJ2-1	few	TGCGCCAGCAGCCGCATACCGAACAATGAGCAGTTCTTC	CASSRIPNNEQFF
TRBV5-1	.	TRBJ2-1	few	TGCGCCAGCAGCCCGGGACGGTATTACAATGAGCAGTTCTTC	CASSPGRYYNEQFF
TRBV11-2	.	TRBJ1-4	few	TGTGCCAGCAGCACCCACCGGGGTGAAAAACTGTTTTTT	CASSTHRGEKLFF